Sequencing of this TCR beta chain was carried out in a study of T cell responses to AZD1222 COVID-19 vaccine. Whole-study context: Pooled together were second doses at about 4 or about 12 weeks. Findings and limits, study-wide: Baseline serology detected seropositivity in only five or six AZD1222 recipients.

Using immunoSEQ multiplex PCR, the repertoire was profiled, and TCRdb retains in-frame clones only, with some absent. The table records 95,000 to 150,000 clones, roughly 84% of them present only once. Concerning this clone: The target antigen is unknown.

V trimming: 5 bases; J trimming: 4 bases; junction bases outside the gene matches: 9. Germline values: CDR1 SEHNR, CDR2 FQNEAQ (reference sequence). The CDR3 is made up of 15 amino acids. V is TRBV7-9 and J is TRBJ1-2, with 8 bases aligning to TRBD1. This TCR was sampled from an adult in good health. This sample comprised peripheral blood, obtained on day 0 of AZD1222 vaccination. In nucleotides, the CDR3 is TGTGCCAGCAGCCCATTGGACAGGGTGTTCTATGGCTACACCTTC. This codes for CASSPLDRVFYGYTF.